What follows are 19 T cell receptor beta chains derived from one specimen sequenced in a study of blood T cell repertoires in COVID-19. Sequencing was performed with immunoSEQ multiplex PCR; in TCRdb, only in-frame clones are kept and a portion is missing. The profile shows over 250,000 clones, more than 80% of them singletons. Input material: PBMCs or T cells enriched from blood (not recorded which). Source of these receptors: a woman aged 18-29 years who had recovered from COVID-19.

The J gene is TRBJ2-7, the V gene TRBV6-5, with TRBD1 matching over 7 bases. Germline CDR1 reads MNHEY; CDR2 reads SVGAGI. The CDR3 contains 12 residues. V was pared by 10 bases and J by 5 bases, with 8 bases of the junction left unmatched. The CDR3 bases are TGTGCCACAGGTCAGGGGGTCGACGAGCAGTACTTC. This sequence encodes CATGQGVDEQYF.

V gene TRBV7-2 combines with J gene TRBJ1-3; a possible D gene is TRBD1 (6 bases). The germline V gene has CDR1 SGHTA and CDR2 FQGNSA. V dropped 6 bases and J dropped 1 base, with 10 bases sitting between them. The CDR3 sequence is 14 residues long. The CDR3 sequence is CASRPDRSGNTIYF. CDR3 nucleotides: TGTGCCAGCAGACCCGACAGGTCTGGAAACACCATATATTTT. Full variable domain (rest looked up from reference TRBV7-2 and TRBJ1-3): GAGVSQSPSNKVTEKGKDVELRCDPISGHTALYWYRQSLGQGLEFLIYFQGNSAPDKSGLPSDRFSAERTGGSVSTLTIQRTQQEDSAVYLCASRPDRSGNTIYFGEGSWLTVV.

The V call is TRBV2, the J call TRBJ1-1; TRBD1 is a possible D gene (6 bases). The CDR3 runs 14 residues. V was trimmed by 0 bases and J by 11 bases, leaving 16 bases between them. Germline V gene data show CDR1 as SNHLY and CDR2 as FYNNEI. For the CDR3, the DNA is TGTGCCAGCAGTGAAGCCCGGGGGGCGAAGGCGGCTTTCTTT. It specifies CASSEARGAKAAFF.

As DNA, the CDR3 is TGTGCCAGCAGCCAAGATCGTGGCAGGGGGCTTGTTGGCTACACCTTC. The encoded protein is CASSQDRGRGLVGYTF. The genes are TRBV3-1 (or the pseudogene TRBV3-2) and TRBJ1-2, with 8 bases that match TRBD1. The CDR3 is 16 residues long. V shed 0 bases and J 7 bases; nucleotides not matched to a gene: 10. CDR1 and CDR2 (germline): LGHDT, YNNKEL (reference sequence).

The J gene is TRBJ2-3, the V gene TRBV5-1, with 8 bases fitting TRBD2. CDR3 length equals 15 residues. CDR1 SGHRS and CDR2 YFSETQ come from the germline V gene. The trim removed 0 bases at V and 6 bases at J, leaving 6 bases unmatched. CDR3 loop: CASSLGGLVSDTQYF. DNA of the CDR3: TGCGCCAGCAGCTTGGGGGGACTAGTATCCGATACGCAGTATTTT.

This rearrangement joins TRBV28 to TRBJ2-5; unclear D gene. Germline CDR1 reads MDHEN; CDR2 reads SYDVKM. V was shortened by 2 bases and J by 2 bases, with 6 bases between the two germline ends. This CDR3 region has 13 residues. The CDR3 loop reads CASSLQQQETQYF. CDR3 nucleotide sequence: TGTGCCAGCAGTTTACAACAGCAAGAGACCCAGTACTTC.

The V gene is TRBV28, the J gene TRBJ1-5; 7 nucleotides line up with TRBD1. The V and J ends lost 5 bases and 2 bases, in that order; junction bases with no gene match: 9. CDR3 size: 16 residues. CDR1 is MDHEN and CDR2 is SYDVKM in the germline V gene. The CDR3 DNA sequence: TGTGCCAGCAGTATTCTACAGGGGAATGGCAATCAGCCCCAGCATTTT. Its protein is CASSILQGNGNQPQHF. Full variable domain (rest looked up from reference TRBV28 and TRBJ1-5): DVKVTQSSRYLVKRTGEKVFLECVQDMDHENMFWYRQDPGLGLRLIYFSYDVKMKEKGDIPEGYSVSREKKERFSLILESASTNQTSMYLCASSILQGNGNQPQHFGDGTRLSIL.

The CDR3 nucleotides are TGTGCCAGCAGCTTGGGTGGACAGGGGAAAGTGAGAGCTTTCTTT. Its translation: CASSLGGQGKVRAFF. The rearrangement joins TRBV11-2 to TRBJ1-1; the match to TRBD1 covers 9 bases. V gave up 3 bases and J gave up 10 bases; unmatched junction bases: 12. Germline V gene data show CDR1 as SGHAT and CDR2 as FQNNGV. The CDR3 length is 15 residues.

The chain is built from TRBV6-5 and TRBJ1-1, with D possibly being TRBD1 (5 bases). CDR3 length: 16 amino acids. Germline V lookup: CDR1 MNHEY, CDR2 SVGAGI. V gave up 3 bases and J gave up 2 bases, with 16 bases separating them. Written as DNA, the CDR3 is TGTGCCAGCAGTTATCGGGGGGGTAGAGGTAACACTGAAGCTTTCTTT. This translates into CASSYRGGRGNTEAFF.

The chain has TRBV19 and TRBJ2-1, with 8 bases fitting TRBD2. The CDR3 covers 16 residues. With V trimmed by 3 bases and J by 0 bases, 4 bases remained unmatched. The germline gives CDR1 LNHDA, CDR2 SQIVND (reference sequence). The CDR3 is CASSILAGSSYNEQFF. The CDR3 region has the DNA TGTGCCAGTAGTATCCTAGCGGGCAGCTCCTACAATGAGCAGTTCTTC.

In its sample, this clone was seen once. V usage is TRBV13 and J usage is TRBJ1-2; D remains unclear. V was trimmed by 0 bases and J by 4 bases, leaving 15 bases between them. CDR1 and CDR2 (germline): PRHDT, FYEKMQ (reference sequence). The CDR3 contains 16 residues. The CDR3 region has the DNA TGTGCCAGCAGCTTAGGTCCCCGGAGGTCGATCTATGGCTACACCTTC. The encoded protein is CASSLGPRRSIYGYTF. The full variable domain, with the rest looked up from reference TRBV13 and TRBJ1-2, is AAGVIQSPRHLIKEKRETATLKCYPIPRHDTVYWYQQGPGQDPQFLISFYEKMQSDKGSIPDRFSAQQFSDYHSELNMSSLELGDSALYFCASSLGPRRSIYGYTFGSGTRLTVV.

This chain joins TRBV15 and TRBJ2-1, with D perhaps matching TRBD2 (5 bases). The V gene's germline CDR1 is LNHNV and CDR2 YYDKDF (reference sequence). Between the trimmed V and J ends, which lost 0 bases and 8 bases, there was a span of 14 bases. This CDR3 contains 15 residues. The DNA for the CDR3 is TGTGCCACCAGCAGAGAACGGGGTAGAGGCGATGAGCAGTTCTTC. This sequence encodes CATSRERGRGDEQFF.

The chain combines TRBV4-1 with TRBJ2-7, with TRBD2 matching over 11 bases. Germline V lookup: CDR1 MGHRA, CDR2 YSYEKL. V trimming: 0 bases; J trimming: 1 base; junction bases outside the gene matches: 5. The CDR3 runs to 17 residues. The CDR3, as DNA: TGCGCCAGCAGCCAAGATCAAGTAGCGGGGGGGTCCTACGAGCAGTACTTC. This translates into CASSQDQVAGGSYEQYF.

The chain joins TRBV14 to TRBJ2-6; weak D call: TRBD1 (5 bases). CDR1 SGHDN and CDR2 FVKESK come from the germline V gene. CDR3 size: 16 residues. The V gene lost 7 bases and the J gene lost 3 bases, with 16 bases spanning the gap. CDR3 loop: CASNNWQGGGANVLTF. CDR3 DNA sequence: TGTGCCAGCAACAATTGGCAGGGTGGTGGGGCCAACGTCCTGACTTTC.

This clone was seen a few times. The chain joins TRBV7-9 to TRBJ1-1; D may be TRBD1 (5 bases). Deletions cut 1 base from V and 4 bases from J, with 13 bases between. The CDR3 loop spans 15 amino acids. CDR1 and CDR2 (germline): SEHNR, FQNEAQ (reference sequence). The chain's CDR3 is CASSLGAAGGTEAFF. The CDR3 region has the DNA TGTGCCAGCAGCTTAGGGGCAGCGGGGGGCACTGAAGCTTTCTTT.

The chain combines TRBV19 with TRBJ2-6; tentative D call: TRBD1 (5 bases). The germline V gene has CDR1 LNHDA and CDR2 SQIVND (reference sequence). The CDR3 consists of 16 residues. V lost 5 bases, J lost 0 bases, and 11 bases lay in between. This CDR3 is CASSSQGASGANVLTF. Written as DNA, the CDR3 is TGTGCCAGTAGTTCGCAGGGTGCCTCTGGGGCCAACGTCCTGACTTTC.

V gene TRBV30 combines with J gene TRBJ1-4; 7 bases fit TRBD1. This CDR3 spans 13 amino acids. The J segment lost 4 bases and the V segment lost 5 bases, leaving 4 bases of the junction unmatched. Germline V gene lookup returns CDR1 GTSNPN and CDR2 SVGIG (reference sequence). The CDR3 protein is CAWEGQYNEKLFF. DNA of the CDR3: TGTGCCTGGGAGGGACAGTATAATGAAAAACTGTTTTTT.

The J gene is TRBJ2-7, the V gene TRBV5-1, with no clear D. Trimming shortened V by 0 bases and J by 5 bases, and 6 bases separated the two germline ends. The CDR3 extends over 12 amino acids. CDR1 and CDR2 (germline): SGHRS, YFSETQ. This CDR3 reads CASSLDNHEQYF. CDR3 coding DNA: TGCGCCAGCAGCTTGGACAACCACGAGCAGTACTTC.

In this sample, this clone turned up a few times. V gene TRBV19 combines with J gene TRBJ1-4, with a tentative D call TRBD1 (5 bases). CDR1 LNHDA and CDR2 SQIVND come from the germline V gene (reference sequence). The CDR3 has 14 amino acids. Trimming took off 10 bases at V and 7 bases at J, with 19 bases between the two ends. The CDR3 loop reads CATDTQVPGEKLFF. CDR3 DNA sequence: TGTGCCACCGATACACAGGTACCTGGTGAAAAACTGTTTTTT.